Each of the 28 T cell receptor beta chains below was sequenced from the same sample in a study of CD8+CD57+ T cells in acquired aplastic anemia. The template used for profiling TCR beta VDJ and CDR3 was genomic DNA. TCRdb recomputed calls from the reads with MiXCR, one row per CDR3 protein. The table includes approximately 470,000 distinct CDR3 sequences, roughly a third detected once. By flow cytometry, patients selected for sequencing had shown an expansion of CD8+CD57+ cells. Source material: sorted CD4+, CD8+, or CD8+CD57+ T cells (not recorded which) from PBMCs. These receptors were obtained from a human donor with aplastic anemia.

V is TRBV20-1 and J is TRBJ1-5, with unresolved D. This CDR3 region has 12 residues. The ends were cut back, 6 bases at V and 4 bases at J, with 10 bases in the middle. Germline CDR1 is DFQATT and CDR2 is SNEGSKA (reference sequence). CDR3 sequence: CSATDGNQPQHF. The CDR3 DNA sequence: TGCAGTGCGACCGACGGGAATCAGCCCCAGCATTTT.

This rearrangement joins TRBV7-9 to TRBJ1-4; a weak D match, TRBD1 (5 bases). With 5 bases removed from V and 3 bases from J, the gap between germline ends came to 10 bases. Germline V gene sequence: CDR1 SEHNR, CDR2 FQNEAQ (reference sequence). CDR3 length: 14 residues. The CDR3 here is CASSIRGSNEKLFF. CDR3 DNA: TGTGCCAGCAGCATCCGGGGGTCTAATGAAAAACTGTTTTTT.

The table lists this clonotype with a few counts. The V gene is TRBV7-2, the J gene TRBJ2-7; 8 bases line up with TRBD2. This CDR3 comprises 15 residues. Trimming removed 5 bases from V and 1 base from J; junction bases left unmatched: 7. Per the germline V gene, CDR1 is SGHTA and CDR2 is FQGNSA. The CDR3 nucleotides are TGTGCCAGCAGCATTAGACGGGAGGGATCCTACGAGCAGTACTTC. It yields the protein CASSIRREGSYEQYF. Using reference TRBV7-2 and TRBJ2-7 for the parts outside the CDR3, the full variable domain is GAGVSQSPSNKVTEKGKDVELRCDPISGHTALYWYRQSLGQGLEFLIYFQGNSAPDKSGLPSDRFSAERTGGSVSTLTIQRTQQEDSAVYLCASSIRREGSYEQYFGPGTRLTVT.

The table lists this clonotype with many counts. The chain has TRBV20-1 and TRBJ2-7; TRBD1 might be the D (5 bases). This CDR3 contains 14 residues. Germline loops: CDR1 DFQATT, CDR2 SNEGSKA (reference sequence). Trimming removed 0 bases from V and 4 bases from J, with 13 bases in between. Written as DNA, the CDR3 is TGCAGTGCTAGAGATCCAAAAGGGGTGTACGAGCAGTACTTC. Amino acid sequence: CSARDPKGVYEQYF.

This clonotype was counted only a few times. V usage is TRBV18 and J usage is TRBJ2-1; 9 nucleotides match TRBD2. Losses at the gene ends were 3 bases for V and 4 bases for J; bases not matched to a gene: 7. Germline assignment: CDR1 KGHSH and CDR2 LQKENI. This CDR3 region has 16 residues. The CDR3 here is CASSPDVSGRYNEQFF. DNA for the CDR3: TGTGCCAGCTCACCGGACGTAAGCGGGAGGTACAATGAGCAGTTCTTC.

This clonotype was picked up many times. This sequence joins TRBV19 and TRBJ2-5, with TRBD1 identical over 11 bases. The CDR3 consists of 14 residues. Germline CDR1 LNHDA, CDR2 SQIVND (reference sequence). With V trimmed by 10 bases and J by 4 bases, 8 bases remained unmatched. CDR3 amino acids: CATKDRGLRETQYF. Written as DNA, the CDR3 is TGTGCCACCAAGGACAGGGGGCTACGAGAGACCCAGTACTTC.

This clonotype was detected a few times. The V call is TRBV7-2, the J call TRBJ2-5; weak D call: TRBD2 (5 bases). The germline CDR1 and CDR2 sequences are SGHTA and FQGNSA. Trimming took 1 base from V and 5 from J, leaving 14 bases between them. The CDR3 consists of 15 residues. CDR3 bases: TGTGCCAGCAGCTTAGTGCTCGCGGGCGGGGAGACCCAGTACTTC. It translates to CASSLVLAGGETQYF.

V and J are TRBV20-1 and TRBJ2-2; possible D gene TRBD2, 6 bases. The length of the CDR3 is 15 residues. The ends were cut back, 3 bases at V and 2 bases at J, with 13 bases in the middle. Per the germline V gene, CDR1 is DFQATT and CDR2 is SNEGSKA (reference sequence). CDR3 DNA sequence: TGCAGTGCTAGGGAGCTAGCGAGTAACACCGGGGAGCTGTTTTTT. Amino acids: CSARELASNTGELFF.

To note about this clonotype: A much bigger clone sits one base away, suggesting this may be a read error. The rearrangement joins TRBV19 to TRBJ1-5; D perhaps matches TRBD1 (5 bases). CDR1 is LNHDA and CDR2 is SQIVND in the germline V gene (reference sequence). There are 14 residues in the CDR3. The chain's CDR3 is CASRGETSSQPQHF. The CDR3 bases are TGTGCCAGTAGGGGGGAAACTAGCAGTCAGCCCCAGCATTTT.

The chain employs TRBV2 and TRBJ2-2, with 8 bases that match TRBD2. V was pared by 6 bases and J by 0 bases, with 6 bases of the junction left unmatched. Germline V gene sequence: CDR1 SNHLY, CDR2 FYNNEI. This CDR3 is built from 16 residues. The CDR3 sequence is CASSSGGGANTGELFF. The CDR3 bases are TGTGCCAGCAGCTCCGGGGGGGGCGCGAACACCGGGGAGCTGTTTTTT.

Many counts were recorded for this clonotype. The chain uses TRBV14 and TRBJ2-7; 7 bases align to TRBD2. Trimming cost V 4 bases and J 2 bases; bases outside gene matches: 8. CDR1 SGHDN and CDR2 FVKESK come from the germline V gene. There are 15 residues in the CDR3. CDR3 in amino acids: CASSRSAGTTYEQYF. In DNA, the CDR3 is TGTGCCAGCAGCCGATCAGCGGGAACTACCTACGAGCAGTACTTC.

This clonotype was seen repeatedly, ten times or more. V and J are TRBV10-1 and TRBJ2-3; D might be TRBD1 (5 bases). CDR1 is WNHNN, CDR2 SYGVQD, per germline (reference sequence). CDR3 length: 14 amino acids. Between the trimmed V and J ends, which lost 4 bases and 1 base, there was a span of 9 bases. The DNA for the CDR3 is TGCGCCAGCAGTGGGGTAGGGGGCACAGATACGCAGTATTTT. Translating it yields CASSGVGGTDTQYF.

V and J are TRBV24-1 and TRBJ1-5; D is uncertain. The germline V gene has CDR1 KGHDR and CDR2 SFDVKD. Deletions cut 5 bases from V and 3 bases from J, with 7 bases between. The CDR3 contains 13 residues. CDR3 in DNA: TGTGCCACCAGTGGGAGGTTCAATCAGCCCCAGCATTTT. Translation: CATSGRFNQPQHF.

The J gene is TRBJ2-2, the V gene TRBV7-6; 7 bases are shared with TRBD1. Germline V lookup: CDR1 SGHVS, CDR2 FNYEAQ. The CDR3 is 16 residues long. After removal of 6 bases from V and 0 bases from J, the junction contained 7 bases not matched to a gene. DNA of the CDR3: TGTGCCAGCAGTCGGGGAGACAGGGCGAACACCGGGGAGCTGTTTTTT. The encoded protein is CASSRGDRANTGELFF.

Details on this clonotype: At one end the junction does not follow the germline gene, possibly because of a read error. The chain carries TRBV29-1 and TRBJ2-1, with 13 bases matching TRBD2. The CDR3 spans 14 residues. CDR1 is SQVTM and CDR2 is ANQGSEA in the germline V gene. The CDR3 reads CSVTSGGASEERFF. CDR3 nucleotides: TGCAGCGTTACTAGCGGGGGGGCGAGTGAGGAGCGGTTCTTC.

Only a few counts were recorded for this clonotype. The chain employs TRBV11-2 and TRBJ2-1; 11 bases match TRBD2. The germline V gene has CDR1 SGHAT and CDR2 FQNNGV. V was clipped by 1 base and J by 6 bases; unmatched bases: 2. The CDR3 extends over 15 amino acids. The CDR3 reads CASSLGLAGRNEQFF. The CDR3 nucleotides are TGTGCCAGCAGCTTAGGACTAGCGGGGCGCAATGAGCAGTTCTTC.

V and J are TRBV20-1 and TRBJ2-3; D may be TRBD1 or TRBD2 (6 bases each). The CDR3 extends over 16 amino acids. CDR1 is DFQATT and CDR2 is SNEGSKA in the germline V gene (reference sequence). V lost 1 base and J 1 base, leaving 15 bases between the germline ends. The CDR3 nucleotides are TGCAGTGCTAGAGTGGGGGGACACTACGGCACAGATACGCAGTATTTT. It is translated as CSARVGGHYGTDTQYF.

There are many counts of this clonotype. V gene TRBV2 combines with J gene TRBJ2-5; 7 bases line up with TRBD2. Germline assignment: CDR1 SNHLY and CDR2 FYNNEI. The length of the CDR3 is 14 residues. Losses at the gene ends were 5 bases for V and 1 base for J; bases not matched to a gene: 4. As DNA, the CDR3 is TGTGCCAGCAGTTACGGGACTATCCAAGAGACCCAGTACTTC. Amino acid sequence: CASSYGTIQETQYF.

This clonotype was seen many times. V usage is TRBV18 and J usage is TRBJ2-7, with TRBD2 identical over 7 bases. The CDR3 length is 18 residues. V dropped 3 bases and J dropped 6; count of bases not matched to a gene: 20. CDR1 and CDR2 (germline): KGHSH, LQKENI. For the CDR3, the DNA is TGTGCCAGCTCACCGCAACGGGGACTCGCGGGAGTCCATGGCGAGCAGTACTTC. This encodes CASSPQRGLAGVHGEQYF.

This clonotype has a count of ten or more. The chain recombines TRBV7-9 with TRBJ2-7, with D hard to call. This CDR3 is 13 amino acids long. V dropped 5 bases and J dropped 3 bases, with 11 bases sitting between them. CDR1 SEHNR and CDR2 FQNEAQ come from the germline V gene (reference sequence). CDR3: CASSPWTDYEQYF. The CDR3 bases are TGTGCCAGCAGCCCCTGGACGGACTACGAGCAGTACTTC.

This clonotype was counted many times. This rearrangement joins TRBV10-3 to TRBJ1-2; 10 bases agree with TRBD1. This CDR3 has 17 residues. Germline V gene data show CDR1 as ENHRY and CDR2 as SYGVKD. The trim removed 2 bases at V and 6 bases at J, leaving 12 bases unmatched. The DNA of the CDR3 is TGTGCCATCAGTGAGCCAAATTGGTTGACAGGGGGCAATGGCTACACCTTC. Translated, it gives CAISEPNWLTGGNGYTF.

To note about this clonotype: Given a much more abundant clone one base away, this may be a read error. The DNA for the CDR3 is TGTGCCAGCAGCCCAATCGGCTACGGGCAGTACTTC. Encoded protein: CASSPIGYGQYF. The genes are TRBV25-1 and TRBJ2-7, with unresolved D. Germline V gene lookup returns CDR1 MGHDK and CDR2 SYGVNS. The CDR3 has 12 amino acids.

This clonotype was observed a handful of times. This CDR3 reads CASSLAWGRENTEAFF. The CDR3 bases are TGTGCCAGCAGCTTAGCGTGGGGCAGGGAGAACACTGAAGCTTTCTTT. The V gene is TRBV7-9, the J gene TRBJ1-1, with D perhaps matching TRBD1 (5 bases). The CDR3 extends over 16 amino acids. Germline CDR1 reads SEHNR; CDR2 reads FQNEAQ (reference sequence). The germline V and J ends were trimmed by 0 bases and 1 base, with 12 bases remaining between them.

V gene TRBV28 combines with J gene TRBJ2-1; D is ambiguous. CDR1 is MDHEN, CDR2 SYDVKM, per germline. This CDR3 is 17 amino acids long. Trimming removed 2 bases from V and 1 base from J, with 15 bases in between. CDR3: CASSLELLGSSYNEQFF. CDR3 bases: TGTGCCAGCAGTTTAGAACTTCTGGGTAGTTCCTACAATGAGCAGTTCTTC.

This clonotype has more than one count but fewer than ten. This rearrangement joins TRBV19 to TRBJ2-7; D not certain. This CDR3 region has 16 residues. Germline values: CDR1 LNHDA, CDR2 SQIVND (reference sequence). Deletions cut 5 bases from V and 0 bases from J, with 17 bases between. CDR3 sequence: CASSGWDRWDSYEQYF. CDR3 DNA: TGTGCCAGTAGTGGGTGGGATCGGTGGGACTCCTACGAGCAGTACTTC.

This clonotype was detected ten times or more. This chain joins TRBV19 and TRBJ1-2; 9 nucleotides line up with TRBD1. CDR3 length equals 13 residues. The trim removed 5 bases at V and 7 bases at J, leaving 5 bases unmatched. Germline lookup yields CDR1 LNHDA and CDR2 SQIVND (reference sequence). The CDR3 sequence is CASSFTGGGGYTF. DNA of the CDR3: TGTGCCAGTAGTTTTACAGGGGGCGGTGGCTACACCTTC.

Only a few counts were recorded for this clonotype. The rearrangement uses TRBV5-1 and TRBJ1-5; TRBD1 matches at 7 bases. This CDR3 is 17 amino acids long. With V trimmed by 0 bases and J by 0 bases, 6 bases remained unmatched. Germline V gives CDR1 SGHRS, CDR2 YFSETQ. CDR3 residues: CASSLGDSLYSNQPQHF. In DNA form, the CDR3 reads TGCGCCAGCAGCTTGGGGGACAGCCTTTATAGCAATCAGCCCCAGCATTTT.

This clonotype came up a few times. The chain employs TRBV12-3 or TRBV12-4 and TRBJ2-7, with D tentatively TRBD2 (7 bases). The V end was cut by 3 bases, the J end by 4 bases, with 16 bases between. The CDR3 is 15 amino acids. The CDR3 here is CASSFEGGGSYEQYF. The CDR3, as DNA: TGTGCCAGCAGTTTTGAGGGCGGGGGCTCTTACGAGCAGTACTTC.